This T cell receptor beta chain emerged from a study of blood T cell repertoires in COVID-19. Study in general: The samples span acute and convalescent COVID-19 from the United States, Italy and Spain. From T cells, B-cell-depleted T cells, or PBMCs came the material, which was cDNA or gDNA.

In the original workflow: Amplification of reference gene primers provided the estimated nucleated cell counts. Some clones are missing from TCRdb's copy, which holds only in-frame ones; the method was immunoSEQ multiplex PCR. D and trimming come from the DNA, and the V and J calls and clone size come from that table. The table lists 30,000 or so clones, about 89% of them singletons, with over 8% in the top ten. Germline V gene lookup returns CDR1 SGDLS and CDR2 YYNGEE. V gave up 0 bases and J gave up 3 bases, with 12 bases separating them. The CDR3 runs 16 residues. This receptor was obtained from a human donor with active COVID-19. The donor label of this sample is uncertain. The chain combines TRBV9 with TRBJ2-2, with D tentatively TRBD2 (5 bases). Sequences were obtained from peripheral blood. In nucleotides, the CDR3 is TGTGCCAGCAGCGTAGAACCTAGCTATGACACCGGGGAGCTGTTTTTT. Translating gives CASSVEPSYDTGELFF. Full variable domain (outside the CDR3, taken from reference TRBV9 and TRBJ2-2): DSGVTQTPKHLITATGQRVTLRCSPRSGDLSVYWYQQSLDQGLQFLIQYYNGEERAKGNILERFSAQQFPDLHSELNLSSLELGDSALYFCASSVEPSYDTGELFFGEGSRLTVL.